This TCR beta chain was profiled in a study of T cells after yellow fever vaccination. Study background: Each low-cell-number fraction was prepared by means of SMART-Seq v4 Ultra Low Input.

Remarks on this clonotype: The antigen remains undetermined.

General study findings and limits: Weaker, the secondary response peaked sooner, at day 5 versus 15.

5'RACE template switching added a universal primer site and UMIs to TCR cDNA. TCRdb itself ran the 5' RACE reads through MiXCR, one entry per CDR3 protein. The profile shows hundreds of thousands of distinct CDR3 sequences, 9% to 15% of them singletons. The CDR3 has 13 amino acids. From germline, CDR1 is SGHVS and CDR2 FQNEAQ. The V end was cut by 3 bases, the J end by 3 bases, with 8 bases between. V usage is TRBV7-8 and J usage is TRBJ2-5; D not certain. This clonotype was sampled from a man aged 30 to 39 who received the YFV17D yellow fever vaccine. Sample: PBMCs, taken on the day of the yellow fever booster vaccination. CDR3 sequence reads: CASSLGYKETQYF. The CDR3 DNA sequence: TGTGCCAGCAGCTTGGGCTATAAAGAGACCCAGTACTTC.